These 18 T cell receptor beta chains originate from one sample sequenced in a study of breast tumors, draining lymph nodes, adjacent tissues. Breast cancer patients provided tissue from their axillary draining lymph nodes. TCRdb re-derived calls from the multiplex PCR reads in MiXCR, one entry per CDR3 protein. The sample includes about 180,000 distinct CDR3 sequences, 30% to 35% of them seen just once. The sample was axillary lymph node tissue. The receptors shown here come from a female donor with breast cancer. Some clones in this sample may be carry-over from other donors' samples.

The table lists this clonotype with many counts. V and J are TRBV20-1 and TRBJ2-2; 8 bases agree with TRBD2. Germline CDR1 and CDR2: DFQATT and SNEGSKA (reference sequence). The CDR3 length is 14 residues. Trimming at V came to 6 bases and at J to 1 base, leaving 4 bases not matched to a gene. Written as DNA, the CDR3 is TGCAGTGCCCGGGGGGGGGTGAACACCGGGGAGCTGTTTTTT. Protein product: CSARGGVNTGELFF.

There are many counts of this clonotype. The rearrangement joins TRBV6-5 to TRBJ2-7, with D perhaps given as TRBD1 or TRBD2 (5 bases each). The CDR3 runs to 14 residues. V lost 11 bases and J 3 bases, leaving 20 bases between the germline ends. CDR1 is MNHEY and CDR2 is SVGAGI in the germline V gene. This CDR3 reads CAGRPRDGIYEQYF. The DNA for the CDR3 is TGTGCCGGACGACCCCGGGACGGTATCTACGAGCAGTACTTC.

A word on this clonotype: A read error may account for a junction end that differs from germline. CDR3 bases: TGTGCCTGGAGATATAGTACCGGGTACCAAGAGACCCAGTGCTTC. It yields the protein CAWRYSTGYQETQCF. This chain links TRBV30 with TRBJ2-5, with D unresolved. Germline-derived CDR1 and CDR2 are GTSNPN and SVGIG (reference sequence). There are 15 residues in the CDR3.

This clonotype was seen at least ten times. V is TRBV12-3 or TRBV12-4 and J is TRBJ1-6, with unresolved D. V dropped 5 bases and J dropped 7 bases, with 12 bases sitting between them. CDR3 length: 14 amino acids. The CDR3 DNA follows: TGTGCCAGCAGTCCCCGGACGGGGAATTCACCCCTCCACTTT. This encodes CASSPRTGNSPLHF.

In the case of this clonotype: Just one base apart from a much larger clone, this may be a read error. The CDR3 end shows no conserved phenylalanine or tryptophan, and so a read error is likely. In DNA form, the CDR3 reads TGCAGTGCTAGGGGCAGGGGCTCACGGGAGACCCAGTACTCC. It specifies CSARGRGSRETQYS. This sequence joins TRBV20-1 and TRBJ2-5; a possible D gene is TRBD1 (6 bases). The CDR3 consists of 14 residues. V was trimmed by 3 bases and J by 5 bases, leaving 16 bases between them. Germline CDR1 reads DFQATT; CDR2 reads SNEGSKA (reference sequence).

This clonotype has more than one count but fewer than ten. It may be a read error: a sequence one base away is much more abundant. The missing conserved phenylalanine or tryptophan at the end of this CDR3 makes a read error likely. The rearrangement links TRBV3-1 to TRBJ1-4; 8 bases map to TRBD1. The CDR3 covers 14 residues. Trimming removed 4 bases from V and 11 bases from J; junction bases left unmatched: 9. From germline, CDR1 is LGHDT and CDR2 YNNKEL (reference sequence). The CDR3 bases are TGTGCCAGCAGCCCGGACAGGGACCAGCGGAAACTGTTTCTT. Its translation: CASSPDRDQRKLFL.

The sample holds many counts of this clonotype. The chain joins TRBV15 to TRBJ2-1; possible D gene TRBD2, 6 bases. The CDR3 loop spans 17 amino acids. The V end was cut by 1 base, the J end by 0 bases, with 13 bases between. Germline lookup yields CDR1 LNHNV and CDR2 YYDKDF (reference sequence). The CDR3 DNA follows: TGTGCCACCAGCAGAGGTCGCGGGATCGACTCCTACAATGAGCAGTTCTTC. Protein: CATSRGRGIDSYNEQFF.

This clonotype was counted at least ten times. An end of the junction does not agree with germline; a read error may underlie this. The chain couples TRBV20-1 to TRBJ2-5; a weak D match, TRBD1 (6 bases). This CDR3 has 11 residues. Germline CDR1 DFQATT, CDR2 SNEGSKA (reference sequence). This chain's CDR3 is CSAKGQETQSF. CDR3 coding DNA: TGCAGTGCCAAGGGACAAGAGACCCAGTCCTTC.

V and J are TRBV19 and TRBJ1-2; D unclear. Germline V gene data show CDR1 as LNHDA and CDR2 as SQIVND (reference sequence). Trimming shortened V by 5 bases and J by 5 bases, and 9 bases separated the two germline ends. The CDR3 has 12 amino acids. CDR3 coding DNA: TGTGCCAGTAGTGCGTTACGATATGGCTACACCTTC. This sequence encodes CASSALRYGYTF.

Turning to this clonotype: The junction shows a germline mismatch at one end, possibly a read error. The DNA of the CDR3 is TGCGGTGCTAGGCCCCGACTTAGCACAGGTACGCAGTATTTT. Its translation: CGARPRLSTGTQYF. The gene calls are TRBV20-1 and TRBJ2-3; a weak D match, TRBD1 (5 bases). Germline assignment: CDR1 DFQATT and CDR2 SNEGSKA (reference sequence). CDR3 size: 14 residues.

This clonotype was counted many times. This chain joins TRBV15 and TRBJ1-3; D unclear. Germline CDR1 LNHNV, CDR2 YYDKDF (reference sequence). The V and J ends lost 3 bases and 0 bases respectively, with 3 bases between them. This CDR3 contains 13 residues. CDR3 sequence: CATSRTSGNTIYF. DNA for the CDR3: TGTGCCACCAGCAGGACCTCTGGAAACACCATATATTTT.

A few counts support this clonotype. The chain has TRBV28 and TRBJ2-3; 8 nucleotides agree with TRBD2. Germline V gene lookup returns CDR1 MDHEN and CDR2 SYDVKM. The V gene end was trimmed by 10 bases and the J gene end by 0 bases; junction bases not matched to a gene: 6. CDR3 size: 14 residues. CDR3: CATLTGGSTDTQYF. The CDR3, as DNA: TGTGCCACCCTCACGGGGGGGAGCACAGATACGCAGTATTTT. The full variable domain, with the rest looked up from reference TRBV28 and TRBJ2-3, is DVKVTQSSRYLVKRTGEKVFLECVQDMDHENMFWYRQDPGLGLRLIYFSYDVKMKEKGDIPEGYSVSREKKERFSLILESASTNQTSMYLCATLTGGSTDTQYFGPGTRLTVL.

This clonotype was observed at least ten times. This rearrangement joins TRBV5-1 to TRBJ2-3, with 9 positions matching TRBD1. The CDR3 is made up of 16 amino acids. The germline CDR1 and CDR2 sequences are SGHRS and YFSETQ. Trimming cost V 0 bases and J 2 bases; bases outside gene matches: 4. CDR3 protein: CASSLGTGEYTDTQYF. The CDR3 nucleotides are TGCGCCAGCAGCTTGGGGACAGGGGAGTACACAGATACGCAGTATTTT.

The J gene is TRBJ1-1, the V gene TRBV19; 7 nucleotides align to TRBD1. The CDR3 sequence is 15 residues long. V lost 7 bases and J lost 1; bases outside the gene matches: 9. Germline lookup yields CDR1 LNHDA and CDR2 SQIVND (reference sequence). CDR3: CASTLRAGGNTEAFF. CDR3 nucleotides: TGTGCCAGTACCCTCAGGGCAGGGGGGAACACTGAAGCTTTCTTT.

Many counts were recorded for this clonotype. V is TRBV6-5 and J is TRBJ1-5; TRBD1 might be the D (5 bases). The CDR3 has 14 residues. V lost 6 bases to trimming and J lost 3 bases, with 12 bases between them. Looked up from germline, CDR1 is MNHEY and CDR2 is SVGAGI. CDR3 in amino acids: CASRDSGPNQPQHF. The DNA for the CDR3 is TGTGCCAGCAGGGATTCGGGGCCCAATCAGCCCCAGCATTTT.

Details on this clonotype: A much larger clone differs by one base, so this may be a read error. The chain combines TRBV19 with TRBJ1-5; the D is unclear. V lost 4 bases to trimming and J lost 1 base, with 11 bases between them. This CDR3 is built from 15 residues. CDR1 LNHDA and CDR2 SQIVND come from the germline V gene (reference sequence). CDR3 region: CASSSPSRSNQPQHF. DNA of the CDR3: TGTGCCAGTAGTAGCCCGTCGAGAAGCAATCAGCCCCAGCATTTT.

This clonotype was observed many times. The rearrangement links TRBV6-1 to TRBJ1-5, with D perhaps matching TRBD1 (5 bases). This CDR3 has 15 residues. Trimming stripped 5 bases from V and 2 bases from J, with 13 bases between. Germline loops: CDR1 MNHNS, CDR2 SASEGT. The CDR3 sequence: CASSSWGSGNQPQHF. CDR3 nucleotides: TGTGCCAGCAGTTCTTGGGGGTCCGGCAATCAGCCCCAGCATTTT.

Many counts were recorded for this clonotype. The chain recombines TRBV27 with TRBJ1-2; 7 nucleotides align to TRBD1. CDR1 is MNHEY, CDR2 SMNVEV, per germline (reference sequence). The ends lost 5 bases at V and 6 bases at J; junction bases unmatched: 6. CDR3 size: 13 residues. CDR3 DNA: TGTGCCAGCAGTATGGGACAGAGCGATGGCTACACCTTC. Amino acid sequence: CASSMGQSDGYTF.